This TCR beta chain originates from a study of T cell repertoires in cytomegalovirus infection. TCRdb independently ran MiXCR on the reads; one entry per CDR3 protein. Among fewer than 850,000 distinct CDR3 sequences listed, under 35% were seen once. The germline CDR1 and CDR2 sequences are KGHSH and LQKENI. V was clipped by 0 bases and J by 5 bases, with 8 bases between them. This CDR3 has 13 residues. Notes on this clonotype: Its target is not known.

The specimen was cultured CD8+ T cells from PBMCs, collected from culture after CMV antigen stimulation. This receptor was obtained from a human donor in good health (CMV status not recorded). Some clones in this sample may be carry-over from other donors' samples. The chain uses TRBV18 and TRBJ2-7; no clear D gene. The chain's CDR3 is CASSPPSTNEQYF. CDR3 bases: TGTGCCAGCTCACCACCTAGCACGAACGAGCAGTACTTC.